The rows below give T cell receptor beta chains drawn from one sample of a study of neurological immune-mediated disorders. One entry per CDR3 protein, called by TCRdb with MiXCR from the 5' RACE reads. The sample consists of some 60,000 distinct CDR3 sequences, about 10% of them appearing once. Sequencing was done on a sample of PBMCs. The receptors shown here come from a male donor with HTLV-1-associated myelopathy (HAM/TSP). Each CDR3 is given with its conserved first and last residue.

v_gene: TRBV7-2
len: 15
j_gene: TRBJ2-5
CDR3aa: CASSFYSALEETQYF

v_gene: TRBV20-1
len: 15
j_gene: TRBJ2-7
CDR3aa: CSARAGTGGSYEQYF

v_gene: TRBV20-1
len: 15
j_gene: TRBJ2-5
CDR3aa: CSADPGTGGRETQYF

v_gene: TRBV20-1
len: 17
j_gene: TRBJ2-5
CDR3aa: CSASHPAGQGASETQYF

v_gene: TRBV15
len: 14
j_gene: TRBJ1-1
CDR3aa: CATSRDRVITEAFF

v_gene: TRBV20-1
len: 11
j_gene: TRBJ2-3
CDR3aa: CSARLADTQYF

v_gene: TRBV5-1
len: 16
j_gene: TRBJ1-5
CDR3aa: CSSSLEGRDTNQPHHF

v_gene: TRBV6-2/TRBV6-3
len: 16
j_gene: TRBJ1-1
CDR3aa: CASSYRTRATNTEAFF

v_gene: TRBV6-2/TRBV6-3
len: 18
j_gene: TRBJ2-7
CDR3aa: CASKKGPHGLPHSYEQYF

v_gene: TRBV7-9
len: 12
j_gene: TRBJ1-6
CDR3aa: CASSFGDSPLHF

v_gene: TRBV20-1
len: 15
j_gene: TRBJ2-5
CDR3aa: CSARDRTGTEETQYF

v_gene: TRBV9
len: 14
j_gene: TRBJ1-2
CDR3aa: CASSESMRESGYTF

v_gene: TRBV6-1
len: 17
j_gene: TRBJ2-1
CDR3aa: CASRPRPRPDPYNEQFF

v_gene: TRBV7-2
len: 15
j_gene: TRBJ2-2
CDR3aa: CASRLMWGSPGELFF

v_gene: TRBV5-1
len: 15
j_gene: TRBJ1-4
CDR3aa: CASSLEGTDNEKLFF

v_gene: TRBV6-1
len: 14
j_gene: TRBJ1-2
CDR3aa: CASSELGVVYGYTF

v_gene: TRBV5-1
len: 18
j_gene: TRBJ2-6
CDR3aa: CASSLVPGQRAGANVLTF

v_gene: TRBV5-1
len: 17
j_gene: TRBJ1-6
CDR3aa: CASSEGTGSFEDSPLHF

v_gene: TRBV5-1
len: 15
j_gene: TRBJ1-4
CDR3aa: CASSLGGSTNEKLFF

v_gene: TRBV5-1
len: 14
j_gene: TRBJ1-1
CDR3aa: CASSLAGGRGEAFF

v_gene: TRBV3-1
len: 17
j_gene: TRBJ2-7
CDR3aa: CASSRDGTSLISYEQYF

v_gene: TRBV29-1
len: 15
j_gene: TRBJ2-6
CDR3aa: CSVGPGGGGANVLTF

v_gene: TRBV6-2/TRBV6-3
len: 15
j_gene: TRBJ2-2
CDR3aa: CASSSKGEGGGELFF

v_gene: TRBV5-1
len: 17
j_gene: TRBJ2-1
CDR3aa: CASSLAQGLAGGNEQFF

v_gene: TRBV7-6
len: 14
j_gene: TRBJ2-7
CDR3aa: CASSLTVLSYEQYF

v_gene: TRBV25-1
len: 13
j_gene: TRBJ2-7
CDR3aa: CASTGTGGREQYF